This T cell receptor beta chain was profiled in a study of shared clonotypes between healthy human individuals. Findings and limits, study-wide: Researchers sampled only blood; tissue repertoires likely differ. When compared with the clonotypes that were shared by all four sorted-subset donors, the non-shared clonotypes turned out to have lower generation probabilities.

The method was immunoSEQ multiplex PCR; TCRdb's version includes in-frame clones alone and lacks a portion of them. The sample shows millions of clones, approximately 95% of them seen only once. Those who donated, Caucasian adults without exception, all lived in Nashville, Tennessee. CDR3 length: 15 amino acids. CDR1 is SGHRS and CDR2 is YFSETQ in the germline V gene. Unmatched junction bases numbered 7, after V lost 0 bases and J lost 7 bases. For this clone: The antigen is unknown.

Sequencing was carried out using naive CD4+ T cells sorted from blood. The subset here: CD45RA+ positively selected. The chain joins TRBV5-1 to TRBJ1-5; 7 positions match TRBD1. The receptor was isolated from a man between 18 and 29 years old in good health. The CDR3 loop is CASSLGTGEGQPQHF. In nucleotides, the CDR3 is TGCGCCAGCAGCTTGGGAACAGGGGAAGGACAGCCCCAGCATTTT.